These 21 T cell receptor beta chains were sequenced from one sample in a study of T cells in Graves' hyperthyroidism and ophthalmopathy. RNA transcripts were the template for amplifying TCR beta CDR3 regions. First-round RT-PCR of the TCR CDR3 relied on the HTBI primer set. TCRdb called the multiplex PCR reads again in MiXCR, with one record for every CDR3 protein. The sample yields hundreds of thousands of distinct CDR3 sequences, around 15% seen once. The sample was blood. These receptors were collected from a woman aged 30 to 39 with Graves' hyperthyroidism.

This clonotype was picked up many times. The J gene is TRBJ2-3, the V gene TRBV18; D ambiguous. The V gene lost 6 bases and the J gene lost 6 bases, with 10 bases spanning the gap. CDR3 length: 12 amino acids. Germline-derived CDR1 and CDR2 are KGHSH and LQKENI. DNA of the CDR3: TGTGCCAGCTCCACCAGCATGGATACGCAGTATTTT. Translated, it gives CASSTSMDTQYF. The full variable domain, its missing parts supplied by reference TRBV18 and TRBJ2-3, is NAGVMQNPRHLVRRRGQEARLRCSPMKGHSHVYWYRQLPEEGLKFMVYLQKENIIDESGMPKERFSAEFPKEGPSILRIQQVVRGDSAAYFCASSTSMDTQYFGPGTRLTVL.

This clonotype was seen at least ten times. The V and J genes are TRBV6-1 and TRBJ2-3; D may be TRBD1 (5 bases). Deletions cut 6 bases from V and 3 bases from J, with 7 bases between. CDR1 and CDR2 from the germline V gene are MNHNS and SASEGT. The CDR3 consists of 12 residues. The CDR3 DNA reads TGTGCCAGCAGAAAGGGGACAGATACGCAGTATTTT. Amino acids: CASRKGTDTQYF.

This chain links TRBV7-8 with TRBJ1-4; D gene ambiguous. The CDR3 extends over 14 amino acids. Trimming cost V 5 bases and J 11 bases, with 18 bases left between them. Germline V gives CDR1 SGHVS, CDR2 FQNEAQ. The CDR3 nucleotides read TGTGCCAGCAGCCCCCGTTTGCAAGGCGGGAAACTGTTTTTT. Translated: CASSPRLQGGKLFF.

This clonotype turned up a few times. V gene TRBV27 combines with J gene TRBJ2-6, with 8 bases that match TRBD1. CDR1 and CDR2 (germline): MNHEY, SMNVEV (reference sequence). V dropped 6 bases and J dropped 6; count of bases not matched to a gene: 19. The CDR3 has 19 residues. The CDR3 DNA sequence: TGTGCCAGCAGCTACCTCTGGACAGGGAATCAAGTATCGGCCAACGTCCTGACTTTC. This encodes CASSYLWTGNQVSANVLTF.

This clonotype has only a few counts. The genes are TRBV27 and TRBJ1-2; no definite D call. The CDR3 totals 15 residues. V shed 0 bases and J shed 6 bases, with 14 bases lying between them. The V gene's germline CDR1 is MNHEY and CDR2 SMNVEV (reference sequence). The CDR3: CASSLSSGVPHGYTF. The CDR3, as DNA: TGTGCCAGCAGTTTATCGAGCGGGGTCCCCCATGGCTACACCTTC.

This clonotype has more than one count but fewer than ten. The chain is built from TRBV20-1 and TRBJ1-1; a weak D match, TRBD1 (6 bases). Germline V lookup: CDR1 DFQATT, CDR2 SNEGSKA (reference sequence). V was pared by 0 bases and J by 5 bases, with 13 bases between. This CDR3 spans 14 amino acids. The CDR3 nucleotides read TGCAGTGCTAGAGACCCAGGGGTGGGGACTGAAGCTTTCTTT. Translating it yields CSARDPGVGTEAFF.

The rearrangement links TRBV29-1 to TRBJ2-1; D possibly corresponds to TRBD2 (6 bases). The CDR3 has 14 amino acids. Germline V gives CDR1 SQVTM, CDR2 ANQGSEA. The CDR3 protein is CSSMGLGLDNEQFF. CDR3 sequence (DNA): TGCAGTTCAATGGGACTGGGACTGGACAATGAGCAGTTCTTC.

The DNA for the CDR3 is TGTGCCAGCAGTTTAGTGGGATTTGAGGGTCGAGAGACCCAGTACTTC. Translated, it gives CASSLVGFEGRETQYF. The chain uses TRBV28 and TRBJ2-5, with D possibly TRBD2 on 5 matching bases. Trimming cost V 2 bases and J 4 bases, with 17 bases left between them. Germline V CDR1 and CDR2: MDHEN, SYDVKM. This CDR3 comprises 16 residues.

This clonotype was seen more than once but under ten times. The genes are TRBV18 and TRBJ2-7, with D tentatively TRBD2 (5 bases). Germline CDR1 and CDR2: KGHSH and LQKENI. The CDR3 length is 14 residues. The V and J ends lost 6 bases and 3 bases respectively, with 15 bases between them. DNA of the CDR3: TGTGCCAGCTCCCCGGGGTCCGGTAACTACGAGCAGTACTTC. This encodes CASSPGSGNYEQYF.

This clonotype has only a few counts. The J gene is TRBJ2-7, the V gene TRBV9; D is uncertain. The CDR3 totals 13 residues. Trimming cost V 0 bases and J 3 bases, with 7 bases left between them. CDR1 is SGDLS and CDR2 is YYNGEE in the germline V gene. This chain's CDR3 is CASSVEAYYEQYF. In nucleotides, the CDR3 is TGTGCCAGCAGCGTAGAAGCATACTACGAGCAGTACTTC.

As concerns this clonotype: This sequence may be a read error, since a much larger clone differs from it by one base. The chain recombines TRBV9 with TRBJ2-5; 11 bases match TRBD1. CDR1 SGDLS and CDR2 YYNGEE come from the germline V gene. The CDR3 is made up of 16 amino acids. The CDR3 nucleotides are TGTACCAGCAGCGTCCCCCGGGACAGGGGGGATGAGACCCAGTACTTC. It specifies CTSSVPRDRGDETQYF.

This clonotype was observed a few times. V is TRBV9 and J is TRBJ2-2; 9 nucleotides align to TRBD1. This CDR3 spans 15 amino acids. CDR1 is SGDLS, CDR2 YYNGEE, per germline. With V trimmed by 0 bases and J by 9 bases, 6 bases remained unmatched. The CDR3 coding sequence is TGTGCCAGCAGCGTAGCGGGACAGGGTAACTGGGAGCTGTTTTTT. Protein: CASSVAGQGNWELFF.

This clonotype has a handful of counts. V is TRBV27 and J is TRBJ2-7, with 8 nucleotides matching TRBD2. The ends lost 5 bases at V and 6 bases at J; junction bases unmatched: 12. The germline V gene has CDR1 MNHEY and CDR2 SMNVEV (reference sequence). CDR3 length: 15 residues. The CDR3 sequence is CASSPLAGLGSEQYF. CDR3 in DNA: TGTGCCAGCAGTCCTTTAGCGGGACTGGGGTCCGAGCAGTACTTC.

Many counts were recorded for this clonotype. This chain joins TRBV11-2 and TRBJ2-3; D gene ambiguous. The CDR3 contains 12 residues. CDR1 and CDR2 (germline): SGHAT, FQNNGV. V was trimmed by 5 bases and J by 5 bases, leaving 8 bases between them. The CDR3 DNA sequence: TGTGCCAGCAGCCTTCCGGGAGATACGCAGTATTTT. Translating gives CASSLPGDTQYF.

The rearrangement uses TRBV5-1 and TRBJ1-6; D remains ambiguous. The germline V gene has CDR1 SGHRS and CDR2 YFSETQ. The CDR3 is 12 amino acids. Trimming removed 4 bases at V and 10 bases at J, with 9 bases between. The DNA for the CDR3 is TGCGCCAGCAGCACCGAAGGCTCACCCCTCCACTTT. Its protein is CASSTEGSPLHF.

The chain joins TRBV7-2 to TRBJ2-1; 8 bases agree with TRBD2. This CDR3 has 16 amino acids. V gave up 1 base and J gave up 1 base; unmatched junction bases: 3. Germline-derived CDR1 and CDR2 are SGHTA and FQGNSA. The CDR3 sequence: CASSLGSGISYNEQFF. The CDR3 coding sequence is TGTGCCAGCAGCTTAGGTAGCGGGATATCCTACAATGAGCAGTTCTTC.

The gene calls are TRBV12-3 or TRBV12-4 and TRBJ1-6; possibly TRBD1 for D (5 bases). V was trimmed by 6 bases and J by 5 bases, leaving 17 bases between them. The CDR3 sequence is 16 residues long. CDR3: CASSLGAGTDNSPLHF. In DNA form, the CDR3 reads TGTGCCAGCAGCCTAGGAGCCGGGACGGATAATTCACCCCTCCACTTT.

This clonotype was counted between two and nine times. The chain combines TRBV6-2 or TRBV6-3 with TRBJ2-1; 7 nucleotides agree with TRBD2. Germline assignment: CDR1 MNHEY and CDR2 SVGEGT. V lost 4 bases to trimming and J lost 4 bases; unmatched junction nucleotides: 7. CDR3 length: 15 residues. The CDR3 DNA sequence: TGTGCCAGCAGTTCCCCCCTAGCGGCTTACAATGAGCAGTTCTTC. Protein product: CASSSPLAAYNEQFF.

This clonotype has only a few counts. A read error may explain this, as a much larger clone is one base away. J is TRBJ2-3 and V is TRBV28, with D hard to call. This CDR3 has 15 residues. Per germline, CDR1 MDHEN and CDR2 SYDVKM. CDR3 nucleotide sequence: TGTGCCAGCAGTTTATACGGCGATGGCACAGATACGCGGTATTTT. Amino acid sequence: CASSLYGDGTDTRYF.

This clonotype was counted at least ten times. The V gene is TRBV28, the J gene TRBJ2-3; D is tentatively TRBD1 or TRBD2 (5 bases each). The CDR3 is 14 amino acids. The germline gives CDR1 MDHEN, CDR2 SYDVKM. Trimming took 6 bases from V and 2 from J, leaving 12 bases between them. The CDR3 bases are TGTGCCAGCAGCCTGGGGGAAAACACAGATACGCAGTATTTT. It codes for CASSLGENTDTQYF.

This chain connects TRBV19 to TRBJ1-2; 8 nucleotides align to TRBD1. The CDR3 loop spans 14 amino acids. Trimming cost V 7 bases and J 2 bases; bases outside gene matches: 6. Germline CDR1 LNHDA, CDR2 SQIVND (reference sequence). CDR3 in amino acids: CASMGRQGNYGYTF. CDR3 in DNA: TGTGCCAGTATGGGGCGACAGGGGAACTATGGCTACACCTTC.